The rows below give T cell receptor beta chains drawn from one sample of a study of OX40 agonist ivuxolimab in advanced cancers. Sequencing used immunoSEQ multiplex PCR; TCRdb keeps in-frame clones, though not all of them. The sample lists some 80,000 clones, 84% seen once, with roughly 25% in the top ten. The input for sequencing was CD4+ or CD8+ T cells sorted from blood, taken in a trial of the OX40 agonist ivuxolimab. These receptors all stem from an adult with an advanced solid tumor such as melanoma, head and neck, liver or kidney cancer. CDR3s include the opening cysteine and the closing phenylalanine or tryptophan. Each record gives: J gene, clone size, D gene, V gene, CDR3 DNA, CDR3 protein. D genes are given only for firm matches. Size is stated for part of the rows, as once, few or many counts, or as a class when the clone is expanded.

J: TRBJ1-4
size: NA
D: NA
V: TRBV13
DNA: TGTGCCAGCAGCTTCGGGCCTGCAACTAATGAAAAACTGTTTTTT
CDR3: CASSFGPATNEKLFF

J: TRBJ2-1
size: NA
D: NA
V: TRBV30
DNA: TGTGGTCTAGGCAGAAGCTCCTACAATGAGCAGTTCTTC
CDR3: CGLGRSSYNEQFF

J: TRBJ2-1
size: NA
D: TRBD2
V: TRBV4-2
DNA: TGTGCCAGCAGCCAAGATAGACTAGCGGGAGTCAGGGAGCAGTTCTTC
CDR3: CASSQDRLAGVREQFF

J: TRBJ1-6
size: NA
D: NA
V: TRBV30
DNA: TGTGCCTGGAGTGTGGGGGCCGGCAATTCACCCCTCCACTTT
CDR3: CAWSVGAGNSPLHF

J: TRBJ2-7
size: NA
D: NA
V: TRBV5-6
DNA: TGTGCCAGCAGCCTTGGAAGGAATCTAGGGGAGCAGTACTTC
CDR3: CASSLGRNLGEQYF

J: TRBJ2-3
size: NA
D: NA
V: TRBV6-1
DNA: TGTGCCAGCAGTGAAGGGGTTGTGGACACAGATACGCAGTATTTT
CDR3: CASSEGVVDTDTQYF

J: TRBJ2-1
size: NA
D: NA
V: TRBV11-3
DNA: TGTGCCAGCAGCTTAGTGAGGGATGGGCTAGCGAGGCATGAGCAGTTCTTC
CDR3: CASSLVRDGLARHEQFF

J: TRBJ2-7
size: NA
D: TRBD1
V: TRBV6-6
DNA: TGTGCCAGCAGTTACTCGGGACAGGATTTCTCCTACGAGCAGTACTTC
CDR3: CASSYSGQDFSYEQYF

J: TRBJ1-6
size: NA
D: NA
V: TRBV7-2
DNA: TGTGCCAGCAGCTTAAACGGTTGGGCGTCAAATTCACCCCTCCACTTT
CDR3: CASSLNGWASNSPLHF

J: TRBJ1-5
size: NA
D: TRBD1
V: TRBV19
DNA: TGTGCCAGTAGCACAGGGGGGGATCAGCCCCAGCATTTT
CDR3: CASSTGGDQPQHF

J: TRBJ1-6
size: many
D: NA
V: TRBV10-2
DNA: TGCGCGATAAGGGGAGGGAATTCACCCCTCCACTTT
CDR3: CAIRGGNSPLHF

J: TRBJ2-3
size: NA
D: NA
V: TRBV4-3
DNA: TGCGCCAGCAGTCCCGGGCCCCGGGGTACGCAGTATTTT
CDR3: CASSPGPRGTQYF

J: TRBJ2-6
size: NA
D: NA
V: TRBV7-2
DNA: TGTGCCAGCAGCTTAGGGGGGGCCAACGTCCTGACTTTC
CDR3: CASSLGGANVLTF

J: TRBJ1-5
size: NA
D: NA
V: TRBV5-6
DNA: TGTGCCAGCAGCTTGTCGGGGGGAGATCAGCCCCAGCATTTT
CDR3: CASSLSGGDQPQHF